This TCR beta chain originates from a study of cytomegalovirus exposure and HLA in healthy donors. Background on the study: Later, an analysis reported that the 110 or so validation repertoires had used the same platform as the approximately 660 first-cohort repertoires.

Only in-frame clones appear in the TCRdb table, and some are missing; sequencing was by immunoSEQ multiplex PCR. The sample has approximately 140,000 clones; about nine tenths are singletons. The specimen was PBMCs. The clonotype originates from a man between 18 and 29 years old in good health and CMV-seronegative.

CDR3 residues: CASNRPGGGGNTIYF. CDR3 DNA sequence: TGTGCCAGCAACCGACCCGGTGGAGGTGGAAACACCATATATTTT. This chain connects TRBV7-2 to TRBJ1-3; D call uncertain. V was cut by 7 bases and J by 3 bases, with 16 bases left in between. The CDR3 runs 15 residues. CDR1 SGHTA and CDR2 FQGNSA come from the germline V gene.